This T cell receptor (beta chain) derives from a study of blood T cell repertoires in COVID-19. Whole-study context: Samples came from the United States, Italy and Spain, spanning acute and convalescent COVID-19.

TCRdb's copy holds only in-frame clones and misses some; the assay was immunoSEQ multiplex PCR. The repertoire holds approximately 220,000 clones, with roughly 90% as singletons. This study enrolled people aged 18 to 89 from approximately 25 US geographic areas. Cohort assignment relied on participant-reported clinical history. A PCR-confirmed or clinician-diagnosed COVID-19 case had contacted exposed participants within 2 weeks of entry. Trimming left V 5 bases short and J 5 bases short, with 10 bases between. This CDR3 is 13 amino acids long. Germline V gene lookup returns CDR1 MNHEY and CDR2 SVGEGT.

The receptor was isolated from a man younger than 45 who had been exposed to COVID-19. The sequenced sample was PBMCs or T cells enriched from blood (not recorded which). V and J are TRBV6-2 or TRBV6-3 and TRBJ2-4, with D perhaps TRBD2 (5 bases). The CDR3 region has the DNA TGTGCCAGCAGTCCGGACGGGGAAAACATTCAGTACTTC. It yields the protein CASSPDGENIQYF.